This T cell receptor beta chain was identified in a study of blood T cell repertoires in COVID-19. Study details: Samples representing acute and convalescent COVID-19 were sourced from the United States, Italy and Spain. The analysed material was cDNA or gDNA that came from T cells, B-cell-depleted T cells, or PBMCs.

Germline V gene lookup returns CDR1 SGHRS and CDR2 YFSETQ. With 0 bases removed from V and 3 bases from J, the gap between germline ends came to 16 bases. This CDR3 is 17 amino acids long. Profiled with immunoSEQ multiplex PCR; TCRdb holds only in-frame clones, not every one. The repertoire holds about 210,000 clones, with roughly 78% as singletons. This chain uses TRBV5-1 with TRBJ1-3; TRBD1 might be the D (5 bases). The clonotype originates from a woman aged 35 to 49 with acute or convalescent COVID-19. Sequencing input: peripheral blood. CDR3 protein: CASSLGGQPTGGNTIYF. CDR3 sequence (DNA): TGCGCCAGCAGCTTGGGGGGCCAACCAACGGGTGGAAACACCATATATTTT.